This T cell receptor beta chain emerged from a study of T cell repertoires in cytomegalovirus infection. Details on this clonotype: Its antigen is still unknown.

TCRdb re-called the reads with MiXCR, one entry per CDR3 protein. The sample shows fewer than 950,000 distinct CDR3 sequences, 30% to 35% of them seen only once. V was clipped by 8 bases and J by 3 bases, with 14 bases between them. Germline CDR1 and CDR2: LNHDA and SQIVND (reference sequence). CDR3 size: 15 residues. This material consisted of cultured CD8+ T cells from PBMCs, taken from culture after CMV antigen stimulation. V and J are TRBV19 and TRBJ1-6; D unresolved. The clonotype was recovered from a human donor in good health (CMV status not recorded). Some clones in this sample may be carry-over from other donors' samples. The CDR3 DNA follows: TGTGCCAGTGCGGTGGAAGAGGACTATAATTCACCCCTCCACTTT. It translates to CASAVEEDYNSPLHF.